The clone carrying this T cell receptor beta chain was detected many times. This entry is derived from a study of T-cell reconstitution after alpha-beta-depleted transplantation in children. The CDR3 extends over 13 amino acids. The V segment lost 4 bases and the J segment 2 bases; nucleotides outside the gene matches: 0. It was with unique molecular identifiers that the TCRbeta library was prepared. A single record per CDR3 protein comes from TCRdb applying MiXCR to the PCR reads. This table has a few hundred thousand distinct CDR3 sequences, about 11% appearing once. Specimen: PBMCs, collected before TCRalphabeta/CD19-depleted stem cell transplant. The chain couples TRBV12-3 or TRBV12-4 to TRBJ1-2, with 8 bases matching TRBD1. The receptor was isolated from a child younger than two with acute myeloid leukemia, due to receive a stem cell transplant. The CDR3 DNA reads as TGTGCCAGCAGTTGGGACAGGAACTATGGCTACACCTTC. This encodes CASSWDRNYGYTF.